These 31 T cell receptor beta chains were all obtained from the same sample, sequenced in a study of T cell responses to AZD1222 COVID-19 vaccine. Sequencing used immunoSEQ multiplex PCR; TCRdb keeps in-frame clones, though not all of them. The data contain approximately 140,000 clones, about 89% of them singletons. The sequenced sample was peripheral blood, obtained on day 0 of MenACWY control vaccination. Source of these receptors: an adult in good health.

The rearrangement uses TRBV12-3 or TRBV12-4 and TRBJ1-3; D call uncertain. The ends were cut back, 7 bases at V and 0 bases at J, with 7 bases in the middle. There are 13 residues in the CDR3. CDR3: CASTPNSGNTIYF. The CDR3 DNA sequence: TGTGCCAGCACCCCGAACTCTGGAAACACCATATATTTT.

The CDR3 bases are TGTGCCAGCAGTTGGATGAGGGGGATGAACACTGAAGCTTTCTTT. Its protein is CASSWMRGMNTEAFF. This sequence joins TRBV27 and TRBJ1-1, with D possibly being TRBD1 (6 bases). This CDR3 spans 15 amino acids. The V gene's germline CDR1 is MNHEY and CDR2 SMNVEV (reference sequence). V was trimmed by 4 bases and J by 0 bases, leaving 12 bases between them.

The V and J genes are TRBV2 and TRBJ2-2; possible D gene TRBD1, 5 bases. With 6 bases removed from V and 0 bases from J, the gap between germline ends came to 14 bases. The V gene's germline CDR1 is SNHLY and CDR2 FYNNEI. The CDR3 extends over 16 amino acids. CDR3 DNA: TGTGCCAGCAGAAAACAGGCCATACCGAACACCGGGGAGCTGTTTTTT. Translation gives CASRKQAIPNTGELFF.

The genes are TRBV24-1 and TRBJ1-1; D may be TRBD1 (6 bases). The V and J ends lost 4 bases and 8 bases respectively, with 19 bases between them. The CDR3 runs to 15 residues. Germline CDR1 and CDR2: KGHDR and SFDVKD. For the CDR3, the DNA is TGTGCCACCAGTGACTACAAACAGGGAAGGCCAGAAGCTTTCTTT. Encoded protein: CATSDYKQGRPEAFF.

This clone has just one count. This chain joins TRBV5-1 and TRBJ1-2, with D maybe TRBD1 (5 bases). This CDR3 region has 14 residues. Trimming pared 2 bases from V and 5 bases from J, leaving 13 bases between. Germline V CDR1 and CDR2: SGHRS, YFSETQ. In DNA, the CDR3 is TGCGCCAGCAGCTTTGTCCAGGGCGGTTATGGCTACACCTTC. It translates to CASSFVQGGYGYTF. The full variable domain, its missing parts supplied by reference TRBV5-1 and TRBJ1-2, is KAGVTQTPRYLIKTRGQQVTLSCSPISGHRSVSWYQQTPGQGLQFLFEYFSETQRNKGNFPGRFSGRQFSNSRSEMNVSTLELGDSALYLCASSFVQGGYGYTFGSGTRLTVV.

The chain has TRBV6-5 and TRBJ2-6; D unresolved. This CDR3 is built from 15 residues. V was shortened by 6 bases and J by 0 bases, with 9 bases between the two germline ends. Germline loops: CDR1 MNHEY, CDR2 SVGAGI. The CDR3: CASRRTSSGANVLTF. For the CDR3, the DNA is TGTGCCAGCAGGCGTACGAGCTCTGGGGCCAACGTCCTGACTTTC.

This sequence joins TRBV7-9 and TRBJ1-6; D possibly corresponds to TRBD1 (5 bases). Trimming left V 5 bases short and J 8 bases short, with 10 bases between. The CDR3 has 13 amino acids. Germline loops: CDR1 SEHNR, CDR2 FQNEAQ (reference sequence). The CDR3 coding sequence is TGTGCCAGCAGCGCAGGGTATGATTCACCCCTCCACTTT. It specifies CASSAGYDSPLHF.

The chain uses TRBV7-6 and TRBJ1-2; D is perhaps TRBD1 (5 bases). The CDR3 has 16 amino acids. Trimming pared 0 bases from V and 6 bases from J, leaving 17 bases between. Germline values: CDR1 SGHVS, CDR2 FNYEAQ. Here the CDR3 reads CASSLAGSGRADGYTF. As DNA, the CDR3 is TGTGCCAGCAGCTTAGCGGGCTCGGGACGCGCGGATGGCTACACCTTC.

V is TRBV10-1 and J is TRBJ2-7; 7 bases line up with TRBD1. J lost 6 bases, V lost 4 bases, and 3 bases had no gene match. CDR3 size: 12 residues. Germline V gene lookup returns CDR1 WNHNN and CDR2 SYGVQD (reference sequence). Written as DNA, the CDR3 is TGCGCCAGCAGTGCGACAGGGATCGAGCAGTACTTC. Amino acids: CASSATGIEQYF.

The chain uses TRBV7-2 and TRBJ2-1; a possible D gene is TRBD1 (6 bases). The length of the CDR3 is 13 residues. V was trimmed by 1 base and J by 6 bases, leaving 7 bases between them. Germline V lookup: CDR1 SGHTA, CDR2 FQGNSA. CDR3 region: CASSLVGGNEQFF. For the CDR3, the DNA is TGTGCCAGCAGCTTAGTAGGGGGCAATGAGCAGTTCTTC.

The rearrangement uses TRBV27 and TRBJ1-1; no firm D call. This CDR3 has 13 amino acids. V gave up 4 bases and J gave up 1 base, with 7 bases separating them. Per germline, CDR1 MNHEY and CDR2 SMNVEV (reference sequence). Here the CDR3 DNA reads TGTGCCAGCAGTTCCCAAGAGAACACTGAAGCTTTCTTT. Translated, it gives CASSSQENTEAFF.

The rearrangement links TRBV27 to TRBJ1-5; perhaps TRBD1 as D (5 bases). The CDR3 runs 14 residues. Trimming removed 8 bases from V and 5 bases from J, with 16 bases in between. The germline V gene encodes CDR1 MNHEY and CDR2 SMNVEV (reference sequence). CDR3 nucleotide sequence: TGTGCCAGCCGCGGCATGGGGGTCGATCAGCCCCAGCATTTT. Translating gives CASRGMGVDQPQHF.

The chain carries TRBV7-9 and TRBJ2-7; D uncertain. CDR1 is SEHNR, CDR2 FQNEAQ, per germline (reference sequence). There are 17 residues in the CDR3. V lost 1 base to trimming and J lost 0 bases, with 16 bases between them. The CDR3 region has the DNA TGTGCCAGCAGCTTAGAAAGTTGGCCAATCGGCTCCTACGAGCAGTACTTC. As protein: CASSLESWPIGSYEQYF.

V usage is TRBV18 and J usage is TRBJ2-1; D unresolved. The V end lost 4 bases, the J end lost 5 bases, and 6 bases lay between the germline ends. Germline lookup yields CDR1 KGHSH and CDR2 LQKENI. CDR3 length: 12 residues. CDR3 amino acids: CASSQGNNEQFF. For the CDR3, the DNA is TGTGCCAGCTCACAGGGAAACAATGAGCAGTTCTTC.

The gene calls are TRBV5-6 and TRBJ1-6; D unclear. The V end lost 0 bases, the J end lost 7 bases, and 8 bases lay between the germline ends. Germline V gene data show CDR1 as SGHDT and CDR2 as YYEEEE. There are 14 residues in the CDR3. For the CDR3, the DNA is TGTGCCAGCAGCTTGGCAGCAAGGAATTCACCCCTCCACTTT. Its protein is CASSLAARNSPLHF. Full variable domain (missing parts from reference TRBV5-6 and TRBJ1-6): DAGVTQSPTHLIKTRGQQVTLRCSPKSGHDTVSWYQQALGQGPQFIFQYYEEEERQRGNFPDRFSGHQFPNYSSELNVNALLLGDSALYLCASSLAARNSPLHFGNGTRLTVT.

The chain recombines TRBV27 with TRBJ1-1; TRBD1 might be the D (6 bases). The CDR3 loop spans 15 amino acids. Germline CDR1 and CDR2: MNHEY and SMNVEV (reference sequence). V lost 6 bases and J 2 bases, leaving 16 bases between the germline ends. The CDR3 spells CASRTPGGQNTEAFF. CDR3 sequence (DNA): TGTGCCAGCAGGACGCCCGGGGGCCAAAACACTGAAGCTTTCTTT.

V usage is TRBV5-1 and J usage is TRBJ1-1; D is unclear. This CDR3 contains 12 residues. Germline V gene lookup returns CDR1 SGHRS and CDR2 YFSETQ. Deletions cut 3 bases from V and 6 bases from J, with 9 bases between. CDR3 in DNA: TGCGCCAGCAGCTCCCCTGGGTCTGAAGCTTTCTTT. Encoded protein: CASSSPGSEAFF.

The chain employs TRBV25-1 and TRBJ1-2; D gene ambiguous. Germline V gene lookup returns CDR1 MGHDK and CDR2 SYGVNS. The CDR3 runs to 15 residues. V gave up 4 bases and J gave up 4 bases, with 16 bases separating them. CDR3 residues: CASSGDHAAFYGYTF. CDR3 DNA: TGTGCCAGCAGTGGAGATCACGCGGCCTTCTATGGCTACACCTTC.

The chain is built from TRBV18 and TRBJ2-3; D gene unclear. The germline V gene has CDR1 KGHSH and CDR2 LQKENI. V was trimmed by 1 base and J by 0 bases, leaving 2 bases between them. The CDR3 totals 13 residues. The CDR3 region has the DNA TGTGCCAGCTCACCACAAAGCACAGATACGCAGTATTTT. Its translation is CASSPQSTDTQYF. Based on the CDR3 plus reference TRBV18 and TRBJ2-3, the full variable domain is NAGVMQNPRHLVRRRGQEARLRCSPMKGHSHVYWYRQLPEEGLKFMVYLQKENIIDESGMPKERFSAEFPKEGPSILRIQQVVRGDSAAYFCASSPQSTDTQYFGPGTRLTVL.

The chain uses TRBV6-4 and TRBJ1-1; 7 bases line up with TRBD1. The CDR3 loop spans 15 amino acids. From germline, CDR1 is MRHNA and CDR2 SNTAGT. V was pared by 6 bases and J by 1 base, with 8 bases of the junction left unmatched. CDR3 sequence: CASREQGSWNTEAFF. Written as DNA, the CDR3 is TGTGCCAGCAGAGAACAGGGGAGTTGGAACACTGAAGCTTTCTTT.

This sequence joins TRBV3-1 (or the pseudogene TRBV3-2) and TRBJ1-6; D remains unclear. This CDR3 is built from 14 residues. Germline CDR1 LGHDT, CDR2 YNNKEL (reference sequence). Trimming left V 8 bases short and J 9 bases short, with 17 bases between. CDR3 in amino acids: CASRDAVSGSPLHF. Here the CDR3 DNA reads TGTGCCAGCCGTGACGCGGTTTCGGGTTCACCCCTCCACTTT.

This chain connects TRBV10-3 to TRBJ2-7, with D tentatively TRBD2 (6 bases). Germline V lookup: CDR1 ENHRY, CDR2 SYGVKD. V was shortened by 4 bases and J by 2 bases, with 12 bases between the two germline ends. This CDR3 has 14 residues. Here the CDR3 reads CAISARDGTYEQYF. Here the CDR3 DNA reads TGTGCCATCAGTGCGCGGGACGGAACCTACGAGCAGTACTTC.

To note about this clone: Its ends do not fully match the called genes, so a read error is possible. The chain combines TRBV30 with TRBJ1-1, with 8 bases lining up with TRBD1. There are 14 residues in the CDR3. CDR1 and CDR2 (germline): GTSNPN, SVGIG (reference sequence). CDR3 sequence reads: CAGRTGRKNTEAFF. The CDR3 nucleotides are TGTGCCGGGAGGACAGGGAGGAAGAACACTGAAGCTTTCTTT.

This chain uses TRBV19 with TRBJ2-5; D may match TRBD1 or TRBD2 (5 bases each). The V end lost 6 bases, the J end lost 5 bases, and 16 bases lay between the germline ends. The CDR3 runs 14 residues. Germline V lookup: CDR1 LNHDA, CDR2 SQIVND (reference sequence). The CDR3 region has the DNA TGTGCCAGTAGCGTCTGGGGGAGAGGGGAGACCCAGTACTTC. It yields the protein CASSVWGRGETQYF.

This sequence joins TRBV10-3 and TRBJ1-1, with D perhaps matching TRBD1 (5 bases). CDR1 and CDR2 (germline): ENHRY, SYGVKD. V gave up 3 bases and J gave up 5 bases, with 13 bases separating them. CDR3 length: 14 amino acids. The CDR3 DNA reads as TGTGCCATCAGTGAAGAAACACGGGGGACTGAAGCTTTCTTT. Translated, it gives CAISEETRGTEAFF.

V usage is TRBV7-9 and J usage is TRBJ2-1; TRBD2 agrees at 10 bases. The CDR3 totals 17 residues. With V trimmed by 2 bases and J by 4 bases, 8 bases remained unmatched. Germline V gives CDR1 SEHNR, CDR2 FQNEAQ (reference sequence). The CDR3 spells CASSLSTGSGRYNEQFF. The CDR3 coding sequence is TGTGCCAGCAGCTTAAGTACGGGTAGCGGGAGGTACAATGAGCAGTTCTTC.

The chain links TRBV5-1 to TRBJ1-3, with no clear D. The germline CDR1 and CDR2 sequences are SGHRS and YFSETQ. Trimming stripped 0 bases from V and 0 bases from J, with 7 bases between. The CDR3 extends over 15 amino acids. The CDR3 is CASSLEGISGNTIYF. For the CDR3, the DNA is TGCGCCAGCAGCTTGGAGGGCATCTCTGGAAACACCATATATTTT.

The chain combines TRBV27 with TRBJ1-2, with 12 bases lining up with TRBD1. Germline values: CDR1 MNHEY, CDR2 SMNVEV (reference sequence). The J segment lost 10 bases and the V segment lost 2 bases, leaving 2 bases of the junction unmatched. The CDR3 is 13 residues long. The CDR3 DNA reads as TGTGCCAGCAGTTTAGGGACAGGGGGCTTCTACACCTTC. It is translated as CASSLGTGGFYTF.

This chain uses TRBV5-1 with TRBJ1-1; a weak D match, TRBD1 (6 bases). CDR3 length: 13 residues. Between the trimmed V and J ends, which lost 5 bases and 4 bases, there was a span of 12 bases. Germline assignment: CDR1 SGHRS and CDR2 YFSETQ. CDR3 amino acids: CASSRRGSTEAFF. The CDR3 DNA reads as TGCGCCAGCAGTCGGAGGGGGTCCACTGAAGCTTTCTTT.

The chain employs TRBV7-2 and TRBJ2-7; no definite D call. The CDR3 covers 14 residues. Germline V gives CDR1 SGHTA, CDR2 FQGNSA. V lost 5 bases to trimming and J lost 3 bases, with 14 bases between them. DNA of the CDR3: TGTGCCAGCAGCCAGCAGGACGGTAACTACGAGCAGTACTTC. This sequence encodes CASSQQDGNYEQYF.

The gene calls are TRBV5-1 and TRBJ2-2, with D unclear. Germline V gene data show CDR1 as SGHRS and CDR2 as YFSETQ. The length of the CDR3 is 14 residues. Trimming took 2 bases from V and 2 from J, leaving 7 bases between them. CDR3 in amino acids: CASSLGSNTGELFF. The CDR3 DNA sequence: TGCGCCAGCAGCTTAGGCAGTAACACCGGGGAGCTGTTTTTT.